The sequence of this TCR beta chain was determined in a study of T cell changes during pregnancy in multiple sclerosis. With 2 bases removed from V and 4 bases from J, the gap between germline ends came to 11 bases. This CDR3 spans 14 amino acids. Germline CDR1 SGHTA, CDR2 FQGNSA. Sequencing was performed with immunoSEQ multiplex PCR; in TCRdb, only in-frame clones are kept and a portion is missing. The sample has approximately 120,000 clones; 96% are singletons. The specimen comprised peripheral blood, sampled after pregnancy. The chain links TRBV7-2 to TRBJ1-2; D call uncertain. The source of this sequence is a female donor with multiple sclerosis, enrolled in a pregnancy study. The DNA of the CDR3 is TGTGCCAGCAGCTTAAATGTGGTCAGCTATGGCTACACCTTC. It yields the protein CASSLNVVSYGYTF.